This T cell receptor beta chain was profiled in a study of preoperative IRX-2 immunotherapy in early breast cancer. Treatment given: preoperative locoregional IRX-2 cytokine immunotherapy. Patients received preoperative, locoregional IRX-2 cytokine immunotherapy in a phase Ib study. V gave up 4 bases and J gave up 5 bases, with 13 bases separating them. This CDR3 comprises 13 residues. CDR1 and CDR2 (germline): SQVTM, ANQGSEA. Data came from immunoSEQ multiplex PCR; TCRdb stores just in-frame clones and leaves some out. The data hold roughly 5,700 clones, with roughly two thirds observed a single time.

The receptor comes from a human donor with breast cancer. The sequencing here drew on tumor tissue, taken before IRX-2 immunotherapy. The V gene is TRBV29-1, the J gene TRBJ2-3, with D maybe TRBD1 (6 bases). Here the CDR3 DNA reads TGCAGCGTTGCGGACAGCCCAGGAGATACGCAGTATTTT. Translating it yields CSVADSPGDTQYF.